The 21 T cell receptor beta chains below come from one sample, sequenced in a study of OX40 agonist ivuxolimab in advanced cancers. The assay was immunoSEQ multiplex PCR, and TCRdb's table has in-frame clones only and misses some. The table shows 35,000 to 40,000 clones, with roughly 80% occurring only once. The material sequenced was CD4+ or CD8+ T cells sorted from blood, taken in a trial of the OX40 agonist ivuxolimab. The receptors originated from an adult with an advanced solid tumor such as melanoma, head and neck, liver or kidney cancer.

J is TRBJ1-1 and V is TRBV4-2; D remains unclear. With 1 base removed from V and 5 bases from J, the gap between germline ends came to 8 bases. CDR3 length equals 13 residues. Germline V gene lookup returns CDR1 LGHNA and CDR2 YNFKEQ. CDR3 protein: CASSQVVGTEAFF. The CDR3 nucleotides are TGTGCCAGCAGCCAAGTCGTGGGGACTGAAGCTTTCTTT.

V is TRBV4-3 and J is TRBJ2-1, with 7 nucleotides matching TRBD1. The ends lost 2 bases at V and 5 bases at J; junction bases unmatched: 6. CDR1 and CDR2 from the germline V gene are LGHNA and YSLEER. CDR3 length: 15 residues. CDR3 coding DNA: TGCGCCAGCAGCCAACTGACAGGGTTGGACAATGAGCAGTTCTTC. Encoded protein: CASSQLTGLDNEQFF.

CDR3 residues: CASSIWGKNTEAFF. CDR3 DNA: TGTGCCAGTAGTATCTGGGGGAAGAACACTGAAGCTTTCTTT. V gene TRBV19 combines with J gene TRBJ1-1; a possible D gene is TRBD1 (5 bases). The CDR3 consists of 14 residues. Germline V gene sequence: CDR1 LNHDA, CDR2 SQIVND (reference sequence). The germline V and J ends were trimmed by 3 bases and 1 base, with 9 bases remaining between them.

V is TRBV7-9 and J is TRBJ1-1, with D unclear. V lost 4 bases to trimming and J lost 5 bases, with 14 bases between them. The CDR3 consists of 14 residues. Germline CDR1 SEHNR, CDR2 FQNEAQ (reference sequence). CDR3: CASSSGGPETEAFF. The CDR3 nucleotides read TGTGCCAGCAGCTCGGGTGGTCCTGAAACTGAAGCTTTCTTT.

J is TRBJ2-7 and V is TRBV29-1; D possibly matches TRBD1 or TRBD2 (5 bases each). CDR1 is SQVTM, CDR2 ANQGSEA, per germline. V gave up 2 bases and J gave up 6 bases, with 14 bases separating them. The CDR3 is made up of 13 amino acids. This CDR3 is CSVEFGAGPEQYF. DNA for the CDR3: TGCAGCGTTGAATTCGGGGCAGGACCCGAGCAGTACTTC.

The table lists this clone with a few counts. The rearrangement links TRBV28 to TRBJ1-2, with 8 nucleotides matching TRBD1. From germline, CDR1 is MDHEN and CDR2 SYDVKM. Germline trimming cut 6 bases from V and 6 bases from J; bases unmatched to any gene: 6. The CDR3 is made up of 13 amino acids. The CDR3: CASSPRGQDGYTF. The CDR3 DNA reads TGTGCCAGCAGCCCGAGGGGACAGGATGGCTACACCTTC.

The CDR3 spells CASSLLASSTEAFF. The CDR3 DNA is TGTGCCAGCAGCTTATTGGCGTCGAGCACTGAAGCTTTCTTT. This chain links TRBV11-2 with TRBJ1-1; D gene ambiguous. V was trimmed by 2 bases and J by 4 bases, leaving 11 bases between them. The length of the CDR3 is 14 residues. Germline lookup yields CDR1 SGHAT and CDR2 FQNNGV.

The chain combines TRBV5-1 with TRBJ2-1; D not certain. The CDR3 sequence is 14 residues long. CDR1 and CDR2 (germline): SGHRS, YFSETQ. The ends were cut back, 2 bases at V and 8 bases at J, with 14 bases in the middle. The CDR3 DNA follows: TGCGCCAGCAGCTTAACGTTGGAACATCATGAGCAGTTCTTC. This sequence encodes CASSLTLEHHEQFF.

The genes are TRBV29-1 and TRBJ2-7; D is unclear. Germline CDR1 is SQVTM and CDR2 is ANQGSEA. The CDR3 extends over 14 amino acids. Trimming left V 0 bases short and J 5 bases short, with 14 bases between. CDR3 in amino acids: CSVEDGSGRHEQYF. Written as DNA, the CDR3 is TGCAGCGTTGAAGATGGTTCTGGCAGACACGAGCAGTACTTC.

V gene TRBV6-4 combines with J gene TRBJ2-1, with 12 bases matching TRBD2. Trimming took 5 bases from V and 0 from J; bases not matched to a gene: 11. This CDR3 has 19 amino acids. Germline V lookup: CDR1 MRHNA, CDR2 SNTAGT. CDR3 nucleotide sequence: TGTGCCAGCAGTTATTCGGGACTAGCGGGTCTGAGCTCCTACAATGAGCAGTTCTTC. This gives the protein CASSYSGLAGLSSYNEQFF.

The rearrangement links TRBV5-1 to TRBJ2-7, with D possibly TRBD1 on 5 matching bases. The germline V gene encodes CDR1 SGHRS and CDR2 YFSETQ. The CDR3 sequence is 16 residues long. Deletions cut 0 bases from V and 1 base from J, with 14 bases between. CDR3 DNA: TGCGCCAGCAGCTTGGAGTCTCAGGGAACATCCTACGAGCAGTACTTC. It translates to CASSLESQGTSYEQYF. Combining the CDR3 with reference TRBV5-1 and TRBJ2-7 gives the whole variable domain KAGVTQTPRYLIKTRGQQVTLSCSPISGHRSVSWYQQTPGQGLQFLFEYFSETQRNKGNFPGRFSGRQFSNSRSEMNVSTLELGDSALYLCASSLESQGTSYEQYFGPGTRLTVT.

The chain employs TRBV9 and TRBJ2-3; 9 bases are shared with TRBD2. From germline, CDR1 is SGDLS and CDR2 YYNGEE. Losses at the gene ends were 3 bases for V and 0 bases for J; bases not matched to a gene: 2. The CDR3 contains 15 residues. Here the CDR3 DNA reads TGTGCCAGCAGCGCTAGCGGGGTTAGCACAGATACGCAGTATTTT. Protein product: CASSASGVSTDTQYF.

This chain links TRBV27 with TRBJ2-6; no definite D call. Trimming left V 2 bases short and J 0 bases short, with 8 bases between. The CDR3 extends over 16 amino acids. Germline V gene sequence: CDR1 MNHEY, CDR2 SMNVEV (reference sequence). DNA of the CDR3: TGTGCCAGCAGTTTAAACGGAGCCTCTGGGGCCAACGTCCTGACTTTC. Amino acids: CASSLNGASGANVLTF. Drawing the rest from reference TRBV27 and TRBJ2-6, the complete variable domain is EAQVTQNPRYLITVTGKKLTVTCSQNMNHEYMSWYRQDPGLGLRQIYYSMNVEVTDKGDVPEGYKVSRKEKRNFPLILESPSPNQTSLYFCASSLNGASGANVLTFGAGSRLTVL.

This rearrangement joins TRBV7-8 to TRBJ1-1; the D gene is possibly TRBD1 (5 bases). Germline CDR1 is SGHVS and CDR2 is FQNEAQ. Trimming removed 3 bases from V and 7 bases from J, with 12 bases in between. CDR3 size: 13 residues. Here the CDR3 reads CASSLEGLGEAFF. The CDR3 nucleotides are TGTGCCAGCAGCTTGGAGGGGCTTGGTGAAGCTTTCTTT.

The gene calls are TRBV7-6 and TRBJ1-1; D might be TRBD1 (5 bases). V shed 3 bases and J shed 2 bases, with 7 bases lying between them. The germline gives CDR1 SGHVS, CDR2 FNYEAQ. The CDR3 totals 13 residues. The CDR3 is CASSLTANTEAFF. Written as DNA, the CDR3 is TGTGCCAGCAGCTTGACAGCAAACACTGAAGCTTTCTTT.

This chain uses TRBV4-1 with TRBJ2-7; 11 bases line up with TRBD1. The CDR3 consists of 14 residues. V shed 8 bases, J shed 3 bases, and the junction held 6 bases outside the gene matches. Germline CDR1 MGHRA, CDR2 YSYEKL. The CDR3 spells CASRVGTGGYEQYF. CDR3 sequence (DNA): TGCGCCAGCCGGGTAGGGACAGGGGGCTACGAGCAGTACTTC.

The rearrangement joins TRBV6-5 to TRBJ1-1; D unclear. The germline V and J ends were trimmed by 5 bases and 2 bases, with 9 bases remaining between them. Germline values: CDR1 MNHEY, CDR2 SVGAGI. This CDR3 contains 13 residues. CDR3 loop: CASSPTENTEAFF. Here the CDR3 DNA reads TGTGCCAGCAGTCCCACAGAAAACACTGAAGCTTTCTTT.

Only one count was recorded for this clone. The chain combines TRBV5-1 with TRBJ2-4; the D is unclear. CDR3 length: 16 amino acids. Trimming cost V 4 bases and J 1 base, with 15 bases left between them. Germline CDR1 and CDR2: SGHRS and YFSETQ. The CDR3 is CASSKPYIMAKNIQYF. CDR3 DNA: TGCGCCAGCAGCAAACCATATATTATGGCCAAAAACATTCAGTACTTC. The full variable domain, completed using reference TRBV5-1 and TRBJ2-4, is KAGVTQTPRYLIKTRGQQVTLSCSPISGHRSVSWYQQTPGQGLQFLFEYFSETQRNKGNFPGRFSGRQFSNSRSEMNVSTLELGDSALYLCASSKPYIMAKNIQYFGAGTRLSVL.

This rearrangement joins TRBV6-5 to TRBJ2-7, with 11 nucleotides matching TRBD1. Germline V gives CDR1 MNHEY, CDR2 SVGAGI. This CDR3 has 14 amino acids. V dropped 5 bases and J dropped 5; count of bases not matched to a gene: 5. CDR3 nucleotide sequence: TGTGCCAGCAGTCTGTGGACAGGGGGCCACGAGCAGTACTTC. Translated: CASSLWTGGHEQYF.

The V gene is TRBV6-6, the J gene TRBJ2-7; D perhaps matches TRBD1 (6 bases). The CDR3 contains 15 residues. The V gene's germline CDR1 is MNHNY and CDR2 SVGAGI (reference sequence). The V and J ends lost 2 bases and 3 bases respectively, with 14 bases between them. The CDR3 loop is CASSYRPGVVYEQYF. DNA for the CDR3: TGTGCCAGCAGTTACCGGCCAGGGGTCGTCTACGAGCAGTACTTC.

The rearrangement joins TRBV27 to TRBJ1-1, with 7 bases fitting TRBD1. CDR1 and CDR2 (germline): MNHEY, SMNVEV (reference sequence). Losses at the gene ends were 6 bases for V and 0 bases for J; bases not matched to a gene: 4. The CDR3 extends over 14 amino acids. CDR3 in amino acids: CASSPGQLNTEAFF. The CDR3 region has the DNA TGTGCCAGCAGCCCGGGACAGTTGAACACTGAAGCTTTCTTT.